The entry below describes one T cell receptor beta chain. The antigen remains unidentified. Attachment of unique molecular identifiers to individual cDNA molecules was performed. Using its own MiXCR run on the 5' RACE reads, TCRdb lists one record per CDR3 protein. This table holds some 70,000 distinct CDR3 sequences, 9.1% found once. This entry belongs to a study of early T cells in non-severe SARS-CoV-2 infection. Background on the study: Chains stayed unpaired after sequencing of bulk RNA from unsorted whole blood. Findings of the study overall: The matching step, a VDJdb search, favored anti-spike CD8 responses and missed private and CD4 specificities.

Trimming removed 0 bases from V and 0 bases from J, with 7 bases in between. Germline CDR1 and CDR2: SGHKS and YYEKEE (reference sequence). The CDR3 is 14 residues long. The J gene is TRBJ2-7, the V gene TRBV5-5; D not certain. The sample comprised whole blood. The TCR sequence derives from an adult who was a healthcare worker with PCR-confirmed SARS-CoV-2 infection or an uninfected control (not recorded which). The CDR3 coding sequence is TGTGCCAGCAGCTTGGAAGGGCCCTCCTACGAGCAGTACTTC. Translation: CASSLEGPSYEQYF.